These T cell receptor beta chains were read from a single sample in a study of blood T cell repertoires in COVID-19. Using immunoSEQ multiplex PCR, the repertoire was profiled, and TCRdb retains in-frame clones only, with some absent. The sample contains about 140,000 clones, 81% of which appear only once. The sequencing input was peripheral blood. The source is a human donor in a cohort sampled during active COVID-19. Each CDR3 is given with its conserved first and last residue. D genes are given only for firm matches. For some rows the clone size is stated as once, few or many, or as a class when expanded; others skip it.

j_gene,abundance,v_gene,d_gene,CDR3aa,CDR3nt
TRBJ2-5,-,TRBV5-1,-,CASSLASHSGETQYF,TGCGCCAGCAGCTTGGCATCTCACAGCGGGGAGACCCAGTACTTC
TRBJ2-7,-,TRBV28,-,CASKEVRGASLSYEQYF,TGTGCCAGTAAGGAGGTTCGGGGGGCGAGTTTGTCCTACGAGCAGTACTTC
TRBJ1-4,-,TRBV28,TRBD1,CASSLWYRGLVSMGKLFF,TGTGCCAGCAGTTTATGGTACAGGGGGCTCGTCTCAATGGGAAAACTGTTTTTT
TRBJ2-5,-,TRBV28,TRBD1,CASRRTGGLETQYF,TGTGCCAGCAGAAGGACAGGGGGCTTGGAGACCCAGTACTTC
TRBJ2-7,once,TRBV5-1,-,CASSLLQGPYEQYF,TGCGCCAGCAGCTTATTACAGGGCCCCTACGAGCAGTACTTC
TRBJ2-5,-,TRBV28,TRBD2,CASRNGGTRGETQYF,TGTGCCAGCAGAAATGGAGGGACTAGGGGGGAGACCCAGTACTTC
TRBJ1-4,once,TRBV7-2,-,CASSLGLTEKLFF,TGTGCCAGCAGCCTCGGACTCACAGAAAAACTGTTTTTT
TRBJ2-7,-,TRBV18,-,CASSPQDSSYEQYF,TGTGCCAGCTCACCCCAGGATAGCTCCTACGAGCAGTACTTC
TRBJ1-3,-,TRBV6-6,-,CASRADITGNTIYF,TGTGCCAGCAGGGCGGACATTACTGGAAACACCATATATTTT
TRBJ2-7,-,TRBV28,-,CASSLLQSYEQYF,TGTGCCAGCAGTTTATTACAATCCTACGAGCAGTACTTC
TRBJ1-4,-,TRBV3-1/TRBV3-2,TRBD1,CASSQAGTGLEKLFF,TGTGCCAGCAGCCAAGCCGGGACAGGCCTTGAAAAACTGTTTTTT
TRBJ2-5,-,TRBV28,TRBD2,CASSFSGKRGTQYF,TGTGCCAGCAGTTTCAGCGGGAAAAGGGGGACCCAGTACTTC
TRBJ2-3,few,TRBV3-1/TRBV3-2,TRBD2,CASSFGLAGVTQYF,TGTGCCAGCAGCTTTGGACTAGCGGGAGTTACGCAGTATTTT
TRBJ1-1,few,TRBV9,TRBD1,CASSAPTGGPVTEAFF,TGTGCCAGCAGCGCCCCGACAGGGGGGCCGGTCACTGAAGCTTTCTTT
TRBJ1-4,-,TRBV10-3,-,CATRHQQGGEKLFF,TGTGCCACCCGGCACCAACAGGGCGGTGAAAAACTGTTTTTT
TRBJ2-5,once,TRBV28,TRBD1,CASSLLDRNKETQYF,TGTGCCAGCAGTTTATTGGACAGGAATAAAGAGACCCAGTACTTC
TRBJ2-7,-,TRBV18,TRBD1,CASSPQGDEQYF,TGTGCCAGCTCACCTCAGGGGGACGAGCAGTACTTC
TRBJ2-4,-,TRBV2,-,CASRWQTTNIQYF,TGTGCCAGCAGATGGCAAACTACAAACATTCAGTACTTC
TRBJ1-6,-,TRBV28,-,CASSLNGGASPLHF,TGTGCCAGCAGTTTAAACGGGGGTGCTTCACCCCTCCACTTT
TRBJ1-1,few,TRBV10-3,TRBD1,CAIRSGQNEAFF,TGTGCCATCAGATCGGGACAGAATGAAGCTTTCTTT
TRBJ2-5,-,TRBV5-1,TRBD2,CASSLPGLAGQGQETQYF,TGCGCCAGCAGCTTACCGGGACTAGCGGGGCAAGGCCAAGAGACCCAGTACTTC
TRBJ2-7,-,TRBV7-6,TRBD1,CASSLGDRPGWVQGNEQYF,TGTGCCAGCAGCTTAGGGGACAGACCGGGGTGGGTCCAAGGGAACGAGCAGTACTTC
TRBJ2-2,-,TRBV11-3,TRBD2,CASSDGTKFTGELFF,TGTGCCAGCAGCGACGGGACTAAGTTCACCGGGGAGCTGTTTTTT
TRBJ1-2,-,TRBV7-2,TRBD1,CASSQRTGYGYTF,TGTGCCAGCAGCCAAAGGACAGGGTATGGCTACACCTTC
TRBJ1-1,few,TRBV24-1,TRBD1,CATSDRDRVAFF,TGTGCCACCAGTGACCGGGACAGGGTTGCTTTCTTT
TRBJ2-1,-,TRBV9,-,CASSVAGQGTYNEQFF,TGTGCCAGCAGCGTGGCCGGGCAGGGGACCTACAATGAGCAGTTCTTC
TRBJ2-7,-,TRBV7-9,TRBD2,CASSSRDYSYEQYF,TGTGCCAGCAGCTCCCGGGACTACTCCTACGAGCAGTACTTC
TRBJ2-7,-,TRBV7-2,TRBD2,CASSLGPPSGSVNEQYF,TGTGCCAGCAGCTTAGGCCCCCCTAGCGGGAGTGTAAACGAGCAGTACTTC
TRBJ1-4,-,TRBV6-5,-,CASSLREGEKLFF,TGTGCCAGCAGTCTCCGGGAAGGTGAAAAACTGTTTTTT
TRBJ1-5,-,TRBV3-1/TRBV3-2,TRBD1,CASSPGTGPNQPQHF,TGTGCCAGCAGCCCAGGGACAGGCCCCAATCAGCCCCAGCATTTT
TRBJ2-7,-,TRBV10-3,TRBD1,CAISSLRGQISYEQYF,TGTGCCATCAGCTCCCTCAGGGGACAGATCTCCTACGAGCAGTACTTC
TRBJ1-4,-,TRBV15,-,CATLPKGANEKLFF,TGTGCCACCCTTCCTAAGGGAGCTAATGAAAAACTGTTTTTT
TRBJ2-7,-,TRBV3-1/TRBV3-2,TRBD1,CASSRRRKDRDMYEQYF,TGTGCCAGCAGCCGACGACGTAAGGACAGGGATATGTACGAGCAGTACTTC
TRBJ2-7,-,TRBV7-6,TRBD2,CASSSGGGRAFEQYF,TGTGCCAGCAGCTCGGGGGGCGGGAGGGCCTTCGAGCAGTACTTC
TRBJ2-7,-,TRBV25-1,TRBD1,CATGQGDYEQYF,TGTGCCACCGGACAGGGGGACTACGAGCAGTACTTC
TRBJ1-2,few,TRBV5-6,-,CASSLWSGRDYGYTF,TGTGCCAGCAGCTTGTGGTCAGGCAGGGACTATGGCTACACCTTC
TRBJ2-5,-,TRBV6-2/TRBV6-3,-,CASSYSLTLWAGNRSQETQYF,TGTGCCAGCAGTTACTCCTTAACTTTATGGGCCGGAAATCGCAGTCAAGAGACCCAGTACTTC
TRBJ1-6,-,TRBV5-1,-,CASREEISPLHF,TGCGCCAGCAGGGAGGAGATTTCACCCCTCCACTTT